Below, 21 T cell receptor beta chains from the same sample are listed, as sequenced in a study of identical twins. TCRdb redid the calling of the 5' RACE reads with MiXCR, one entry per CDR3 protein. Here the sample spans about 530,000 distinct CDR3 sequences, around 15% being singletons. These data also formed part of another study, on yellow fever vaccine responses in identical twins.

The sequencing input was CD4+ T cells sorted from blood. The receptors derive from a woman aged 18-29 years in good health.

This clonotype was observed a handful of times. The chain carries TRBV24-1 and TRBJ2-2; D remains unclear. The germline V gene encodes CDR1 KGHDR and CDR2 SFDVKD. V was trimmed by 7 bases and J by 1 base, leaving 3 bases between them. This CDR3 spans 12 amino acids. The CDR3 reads CATRENTGELFF. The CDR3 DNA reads TGTGCCACCAGGGAGAACACCGGGGAGCTGTTTTTT.

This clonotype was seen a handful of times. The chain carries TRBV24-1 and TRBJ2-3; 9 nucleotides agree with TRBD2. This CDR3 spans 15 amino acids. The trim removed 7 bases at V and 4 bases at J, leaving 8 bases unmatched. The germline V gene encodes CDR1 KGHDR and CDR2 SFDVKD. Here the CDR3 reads CATSRRAGGPDTQYF. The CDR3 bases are TGTGCCACCAGCCGTCGGGCGGGAGGGCCAGATACGCAGTATTTT.

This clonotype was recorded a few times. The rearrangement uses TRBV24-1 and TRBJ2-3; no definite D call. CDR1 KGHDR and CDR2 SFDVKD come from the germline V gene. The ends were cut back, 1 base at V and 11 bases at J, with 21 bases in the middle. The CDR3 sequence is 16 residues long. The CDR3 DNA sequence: TGTGCCACCAGTGATTTCCCCGCCACCACACGCCGCGAGCAGTATTTT. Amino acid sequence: CATSDFPATTRREQYF.

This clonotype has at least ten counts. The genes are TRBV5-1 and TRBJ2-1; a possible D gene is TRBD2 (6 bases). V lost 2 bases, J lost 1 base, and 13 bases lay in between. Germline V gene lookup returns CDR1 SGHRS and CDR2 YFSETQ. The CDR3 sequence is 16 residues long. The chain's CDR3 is CASSLSGVRSYNEQFF. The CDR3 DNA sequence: TGCGCCAGCAGCTTATCGGGGGTTCGGTCCTACAATGAGCAGTTCTTC.

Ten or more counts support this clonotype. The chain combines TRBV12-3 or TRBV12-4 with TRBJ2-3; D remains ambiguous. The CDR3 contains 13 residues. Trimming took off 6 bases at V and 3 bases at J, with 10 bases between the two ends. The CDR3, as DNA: TGTGCCAGCAGGATGGCCGGGACAGATACGCAGTATTTT. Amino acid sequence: CASRMAGTDTQYF.

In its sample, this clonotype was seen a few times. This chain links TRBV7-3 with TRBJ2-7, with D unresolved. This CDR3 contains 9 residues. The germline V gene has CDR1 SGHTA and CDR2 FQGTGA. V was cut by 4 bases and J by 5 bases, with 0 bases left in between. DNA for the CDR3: TGTGCCAGCAGCTACGAGCAGTACTTC. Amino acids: CASSYEQYF.

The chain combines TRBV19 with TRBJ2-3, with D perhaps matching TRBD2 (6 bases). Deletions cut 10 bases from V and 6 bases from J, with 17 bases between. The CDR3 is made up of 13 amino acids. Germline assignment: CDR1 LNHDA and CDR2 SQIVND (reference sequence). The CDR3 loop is CATQGRRGDTQYF. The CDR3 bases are TGTGCCACCCAAGGACGCCGGGGGGATACGCAGTATTTT.

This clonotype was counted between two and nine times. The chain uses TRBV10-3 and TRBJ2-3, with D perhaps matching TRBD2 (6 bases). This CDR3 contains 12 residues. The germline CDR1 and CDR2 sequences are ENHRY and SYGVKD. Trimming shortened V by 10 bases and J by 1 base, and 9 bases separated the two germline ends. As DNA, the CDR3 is TGTGCCACGTGGGAGGGCACAGATACGCAGTATTTT. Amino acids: CATWEGTDTQYF.

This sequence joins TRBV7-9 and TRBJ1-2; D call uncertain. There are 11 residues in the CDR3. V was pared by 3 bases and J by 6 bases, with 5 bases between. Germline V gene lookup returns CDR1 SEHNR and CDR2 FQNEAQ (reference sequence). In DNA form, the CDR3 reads TGTGCCAGCAGCTTGGTCGATGGCTACACCTTC. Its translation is CASSLVDGYTF.

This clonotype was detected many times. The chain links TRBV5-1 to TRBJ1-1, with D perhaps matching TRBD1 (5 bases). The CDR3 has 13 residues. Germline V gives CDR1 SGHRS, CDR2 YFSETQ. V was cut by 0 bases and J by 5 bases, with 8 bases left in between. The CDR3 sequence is CASSLAGATEAFF. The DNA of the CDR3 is TGCGCCAGCAGCTTGGCCGGGGCGACTGAAGCTTTCTTT.

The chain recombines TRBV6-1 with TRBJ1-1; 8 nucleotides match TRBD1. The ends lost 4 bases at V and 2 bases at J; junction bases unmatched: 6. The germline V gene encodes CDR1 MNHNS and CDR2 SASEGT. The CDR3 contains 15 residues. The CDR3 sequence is CASSARQGTNTEAFF. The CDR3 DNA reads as TGTGCCAGCAGTGCCCGACAGGGGACTAACACTGAAGCTTTCTTT.

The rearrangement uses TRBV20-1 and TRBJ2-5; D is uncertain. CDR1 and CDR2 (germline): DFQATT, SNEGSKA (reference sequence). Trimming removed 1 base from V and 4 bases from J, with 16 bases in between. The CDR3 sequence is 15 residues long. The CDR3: CSARGVGRTPETQYF. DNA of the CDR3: TGCAGTGCTAGAGGGGTCGGCAGAACCCCAGAGACCCAGTACTTC.

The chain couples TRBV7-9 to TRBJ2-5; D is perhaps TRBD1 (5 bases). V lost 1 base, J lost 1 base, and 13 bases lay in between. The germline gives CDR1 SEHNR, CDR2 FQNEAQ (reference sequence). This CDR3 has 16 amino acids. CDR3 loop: CASSLDPGQGQETQYF. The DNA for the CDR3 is TGTGCCAGCAGCTTAGACCCCGGGCAGGGCCAAGAGACCCAGTACTTC.

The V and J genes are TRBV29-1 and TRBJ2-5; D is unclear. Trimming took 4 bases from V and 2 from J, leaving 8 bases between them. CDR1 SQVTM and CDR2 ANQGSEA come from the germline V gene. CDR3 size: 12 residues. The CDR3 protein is CSVGEQQETQYF. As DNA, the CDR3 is TGCAGCGTTGGAGAACAGCAAGAGACCCAGTACTTC.

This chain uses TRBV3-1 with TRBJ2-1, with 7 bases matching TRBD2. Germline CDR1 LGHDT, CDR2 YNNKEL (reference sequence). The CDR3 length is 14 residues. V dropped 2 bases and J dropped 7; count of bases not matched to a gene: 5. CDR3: CASSQSDSGNEQFF. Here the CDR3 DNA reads TGTGCCAGCAGCCAAAGCGATAGCGGGAATGAGCAGTTCTTC.

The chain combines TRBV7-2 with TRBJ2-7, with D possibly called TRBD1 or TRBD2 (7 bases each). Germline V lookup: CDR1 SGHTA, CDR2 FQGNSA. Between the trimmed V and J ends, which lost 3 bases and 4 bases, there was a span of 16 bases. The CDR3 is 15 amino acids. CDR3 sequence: CASSFRGDRIYEQYF. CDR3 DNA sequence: TGTGCCAGCAGCTTTCGGGGGGACAGAATATACGAGCAGTACTTC.

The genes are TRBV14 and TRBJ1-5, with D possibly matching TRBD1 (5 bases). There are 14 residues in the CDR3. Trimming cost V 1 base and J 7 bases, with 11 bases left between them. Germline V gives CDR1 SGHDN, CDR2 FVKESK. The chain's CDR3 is CASSQAGFRQPQHF. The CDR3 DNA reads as TGTGCCAGCAGCCAAGCAGGGTTCCGGCAGCCCCAGCATTTT. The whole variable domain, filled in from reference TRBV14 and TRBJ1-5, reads EAGVTQFPSHSVIEKGQTVTLRCDPISGHDNLYWYRRVMGKEIKFLLHFVKESKQDESGMPNNRFLAERTGGTYSTLKVQPAELEDSGVYFCASSQAGFRQPQHFGDGTRLSIL.

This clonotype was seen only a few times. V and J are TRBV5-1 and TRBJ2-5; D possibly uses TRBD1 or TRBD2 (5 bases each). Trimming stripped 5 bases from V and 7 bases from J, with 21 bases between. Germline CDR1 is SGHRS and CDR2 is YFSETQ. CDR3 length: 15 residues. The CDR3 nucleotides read TGCGCCAGCAGACCAGACAGCGGCGATCGGGGGACCCAGTACTTC. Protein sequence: CASRPDSGDRGTQYF.

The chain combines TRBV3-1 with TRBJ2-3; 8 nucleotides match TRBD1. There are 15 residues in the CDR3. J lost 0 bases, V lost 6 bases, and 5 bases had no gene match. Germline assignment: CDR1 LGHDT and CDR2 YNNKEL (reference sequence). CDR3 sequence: CASSYRGTSTDTQYF. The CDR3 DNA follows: TGTGCCAGCAGTTACAGGGGGACTAGCACAGATACGCAGTATTTT.

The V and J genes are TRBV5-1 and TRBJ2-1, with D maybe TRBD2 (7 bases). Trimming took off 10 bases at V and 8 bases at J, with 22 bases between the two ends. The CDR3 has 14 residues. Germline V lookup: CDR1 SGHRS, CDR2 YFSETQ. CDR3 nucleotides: TGCGCCGCCGGAGTGGGGGGGGCTATTGATGAGCAGTTCTTC. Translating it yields CAAGVGGAIDEQFF.

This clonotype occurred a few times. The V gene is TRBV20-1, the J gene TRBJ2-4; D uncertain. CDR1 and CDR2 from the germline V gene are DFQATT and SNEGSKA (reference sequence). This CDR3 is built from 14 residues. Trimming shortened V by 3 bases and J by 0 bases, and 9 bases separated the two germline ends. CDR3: CSARPEVAKNIQYF. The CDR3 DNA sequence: TGCAGTGCTAGGCCGGAAGTAGCCAAAAACATTCAGTACTTC.